This TCR beta chain was observed in a study of liver allograft versus peripheral blood T cells. Study context: Liver transplant recipients had T cell receptor repertoires compared between transplanted liver and peripheral blood.

Regarding this clonotype: The antigen is undetermined.

Study-level results: T cell receptor repertoires inside liver allografts reportedly differed from those in peripheral blood.

TCRdb ran MiXCR on the reads and lists one entry per CDR3 protein. The data contain over 10,000 distinct CDR3 sequences, approximately 30% of them seen just once; the ten biggest clones take up 2.2%. The CDR3 has 14 amino acids. Trimming cost V 2 bases and J 5 bases, with 10 bases left between them. Germline V gene sequence: CDR1 MNHEY, CDR2 SVGEGT. The TCR comes from a human patient who had a liver transplant. Some of these T cells may belong to the graft donor. V usage is TRBV6-2 or TRBV6-3 and J usage is TRBJ1-5; D gene uncertain. For the CDR3, the DNA is TGTGCCAGCAGTTACCCCTGGACCTATCAGCCCCAGCATTTT. This codes for CASSYPWTYQPQHF.